These 27 T cell receptor beta chains came from one sample sequenced in a study of early T cells in non-severe SARS-CoV-2 infection listed by TCRdb under 2021. Receptor amplification or capture employed 5' RACE. Sequencing relied on a NextSeq 500. The raw public reads went through TCRdb reprocessing: fastp at Q25, MiXCR clone calling, in-frame beta chains kept. When rows share a CDR3 protein, they turn into one entry using the most common DNA and genes. Across this sample there are 60,000 or so distinct CDR3 sequences, with approximately 9% seen only once. In total, the top ten clones hold around 17% of the sample. The sequenced sample consisted of whole blood. These receptors were obtained from an adult who was a healthcare worker with PCR-confirmed SARS-CoV-2 infection or an uninfected control (not recorded which).

This clonotype was picked up a small number of times. CDR3 region: CAIGRRYIEAFF. The DNA of the CDR3 is TGTGCCATCGGGAGGAGATACATCGAAGCTTTCTTT. The chain uses TRBV6-1 and TRBJ1-1; D is ambiguous. Germline CDR1 reads MNHNS; CDR2 reads SASEGT. V was trimmed by 10 bases and J by 8 bases, leaving 17 bases between them. This CDR3 spans 12 amino acids.

This clonotype has ten or more counts. V gene TRBV28 combines with J gene TRBJ1-2, with 7 nucleotides matching TRBD1. With V trimmed by 5 bases and J by 5 bases, 11 bases remained unmatched. This CDR3 is built from 15 residues. CDR1 and CDR2 (germline): MDHEN, SYDVKM. The CDR3 nucleotides are TGTGCCAGCAGTATAAAACGACAGGGAACTTATGGCTACACCTTC. It encodes CASSIKRQGTYGYTF.

In its sample, this clonotype was seen many times. This sequence joins TRBV18 and TRBJ2-3, with D tentatively TRBD1 (5 bases). Germline lookup yields CDR1 KGHSH and CDR2 LQKENI. CDR3 size: 17 residues. Trimming left V 0 bases short and J 2 bases short, with 15 bases between. CDR3 nucleotide sequence: TGTGCCAGCTCACCACCGTGGGGCGCAGGGAACACAGATACGCAGTATTTT. Its protein is CASSPPWGAGNTDTQYF. Supplemented by reference TRBV18 and TRBJ2-3, the full variable domain reads NAGVMQNPRHLVRRRGQEARLRCSPMKGHSHVYWYRQLPEEGLKFMVYLQKENIIDESGMPKERFSAEFPKEGPSILRIQQVVRGDSAAYFCASSPPWGAGNTDTQYFGPGTRLTVL.

The V and J genes are TRBV4-1 and TRBJ2-2, with D hard to call. The CDR3 runs to 15 residues. CDR1 MGHRA and CDR2 YSYEKL come from the germline V gene. Trimming took off 0 bases at V and 6 bases at J, with 11 bases between the two ends. The CDR3 DNA reads TGCGCCAGCAGCCAAGATCGGAGTTCCGCCGGGGAGCTGTTTTTT. Amino acids: CASSQDRSSAGELFF.

This clonotype came up many times. The V call is TRBV21-1, the J call TRBJ2-7. TRBV21-1 is labeled a pseudogene. CDR3 length: 11 amino acids. The CDR3 region is CASSEGYEQYF. The CDR3 bases are TGTGCCAGCAGCGAAGGGTACGAGCAGTACTTC.

The chain recombines TRBV4-3 with TRBJ1-2; 8 nucleotides agree with TRBD1. J was trimmed by 7 bases and V by 3 bases; bases with no gene match: 4. The V gene's germline CDR1 is LGHNA and CDR2 YSLEER. This CDR3 spans 13 amino acids. The DNA for the CDR3 is TGCGCCAGCAGCCAGGACAGGGCTGGTGGCTACACCTTC. This gives the protein CASSQDRAGGYTF.

This clonotype was observed a handful of times. The chain carries TRBV28 and TRBJ1-3, with D possibly being TRBD1 (5 bases). Per germline, CDR1 MDHEN and CDR2 SYDVKM. The CDR3 runs 15 residues. V lost 7 bases and J 4 bases, leaving 17 bases between the germline ends. CDR3 region: CASTQGVRGGNTIYF. The DNA for the CDR3 is TGTGCCAGCACCCAGGGAGTAAGAGGAGGAAACACCATATATTTT.

The V and J genes are TRBV28 and TRBJ1-1; D call uncertain. V was cut by 8 bases and J by 3 bases, with 19 bases left in between. The germline V gene encodes CDR1 MDHEN and CDR2 SYDVKM. The CDR3 is 15 amino acids. The CDR3 sequence: CASPPGPFSYTEAFF. The CDR3 nucleotides are TGTGCCAGCCCCCCTGGGCCCTTTTCGTACACTGAAGCTTTCTTT.

This clonotype was seen more than once but under ten times. V and J are TRBV12-3 or TRBV12-4 and TRBJ1-1, with D unclear. The CDR3 extends over 14 amino acids. With 6 bases removed from V and 3 bases from J, the gap between germline ends came to 14 bases. CDR3 nucleotides: TGTGCCAGCAGCCGGGTCGAGGAGGACACTGAAGCTTTCTTT. This translates into CASSRVEEDTEAFF.

As for this clonotype: A much larger clonotype is one base distant, so this may be a read error. The gene calls are TRBV12-3 or TRBV12-4 and TRBJ2-7; TRBD2 aligns across 7 bases. There are 15 residues in the CDR3. The CDR3 sequence is CASSQLATSSCEQYF. The CDR3 bases are TGTGCCAGCAGCCAACTAGCGACGAGCTCCTGCGAGCAGTACTTC.

This clonotype was seen many times. This chain joins TRBV7-9 and TRBJ2-7; a weak D match, TRBD1 (5 bases). V lost 5 bases and J lost 7, with 12 bases in between. Per germline, CDR1 SEHNR and CDR2 FQNEAQ (reference sequence). There are 12 residues in the CDR3. The CDR3 loop reads CASSPRAGEQYF. CDR3 nucleotides: TGTGCCAGCAGCCCCAGGGCTGGGGAGCAGTACTTC.

This clonotype was counted at least ten times. The chain has TRBV24-1 and TRBJ2-1; TRBD1 agrees at 11 bases. Germline trimming cut 4 bases from V and 8 bases from J; bases unmatched to any gene: 6. Germline V CDR1 and CDR2: KGHDR, SFDVKD. The CDR3 totals 15 residues. CDR3 sequence (DNA): TGTGCCACCAGTGAGCTCCGGGACAGGGGGTATGAGCAGTTCTTC. It specifies CATSELRDRGYEQFF.

The sample holds many counts of this clonotype. The chain carries TRBV7-2 and TRBJ1-1; D remains unclear. Germline assignment: CDR1 SGHTA and CDR2 FQGNSA. The V end was cut by 5 bases, the J end by 6 bases, with 13 bases between. CDR3 size: 13 residues. CDR3 bases: TGTGCCAGCAGCCAATACTCCGAGGCTGAAGCTTTCTTT. Its protein is CASSQYSEAEAFF.

The chain is built from TRBV5-1 and TRBJ2-2; 8 bases line up with TRBD2. The V gene end was trimmed by 1 base and the J gene end by 3 bases; junction bases not matched to a gene: 5. The CDR3 has 16 residues. From germline, CDR1 is SGHRS and CDR2 YFSETQ. CDR3 bases: TGCGCCAGCAGCTTGTTGCCGGGAGGGGACACCGGGGAGCTGTTTTTT. It specifies CASSLLPGGDTGELFF.

This clonotype was found many times. The chain recombines TRBV28 with TRBJ1-2; D unresolved. CDR1 is MDHEN and CDR2 is SYDVKM in the germline V gene. V was trimmed by 7 bases and J by 4 bases, leaving 13 bases between them. The CDR3 has 13 amino acids. CDR3 sequence reads: CASTISLSYGYTF. CDR3 coding DNA: TGTGCCAGCACCATTTCTCTTAGCTATGGCTACACCTTC.

This clonotype was counted many times. The chain couples TRBV25-1 to TRBJ1-1; D gene unclear. The CDR3 runs to 11 residues. Per germline, CDR1 MGHDK and CDR2 SYGVNS. V lost 3 bases and J lost 11, with 10 bases in between. The CDR3 DNA reads TGTGCCAGCAGTGACCCAAAGGCGGCTTTCTTT. Amino acids: CASSDPKAAFF.

Comments on this clonotype: A read error may explain this, as a much larger clone is one base away. The chain recombines TRBV11-2 with TRBJ1-4; 9 positions agree with TRBD1. This CDR3 comprises 15 residues. Germline loops: CDR1 SGHAT, CDR2 FQNNGV. The CDR3: CASSLGDRDHENLFF. Here the CDR3 DNA reads TGTGCCAGCAGCTTAGGGGACAGGGATCATGAAAACCTGTTTTTT. Filled out from reference TRBV11-2 and TRBJ1-4, the complete variable domain reads EAGVAQSPRYKIIEKRQSVAFWCNPISGHATLYWYQQILGQGPKLLIQFQNNGVVDDSQLPKDRFSAERLKGVDSTLKIQPAKLEDSAVYLCASSLGDRDHENLFFGSGTQLSVL.

This clonotype was recorded at least ten times. V gene TRBV29-1 combines with J gene TRBJ2-1; D is unclear. Between the trimmed V and J ends, which lost 5 bases and 4 bases, there was a span of 9 bases. This CDR3 is built from 12 residues. CDR1 and CDR2 (germline): SQVTM, ANQGSEA. In nucleotides, the CDR3 is TGCAGCGTTAGAGTCGGATACAATGAGCAGTTCTTC. As protein: CSVRVGYNEQFF.

In this sample, this clonotype turned up many times. This rearrangement joins TRBV20-1 to TRBJ1-5; TRBD1 matches at 10 bases. Unmatched junction bases numbered 5, after V lost 5 bases and J lost 7 bases. Germline CDR1 reads DFQATT; CDR2 reads SNEGSKA (reference sequence). The CDR3 spans 13 residues. This CDR3 reads CSAAGTGEQPQHF. The CDR3, as DNA: TGCAGTGCTGCCGGGACAGGGGAACAGCCCCAGCATTTT.

The chain employs TRBV24-1 and TRBJ2-3; 11 nucleotides agree with TRBD2. Trimming removed 4 bases from V and 4 bases from J; junction bases left unmatched: 9. Germline CDR1 KGHDR, CDR2 SFDVKD. The CDR3 runs to 17 residues. For the CDR3, the DNA is TGTGCCACCAGTGACAACATTGGACTAGCGGGCGCAGATACGCAGTATTTT. Its protein product is CATSDNIGLAGADTQYF.

This clonotype came up a few times. The chain joins TRBV18 to TRBJ2-2; 7 bases align to TRBD2. CDR1 and CDR2 from the germline V gene are KGHSH and LQKENI. The CDR3 contains 16 residues. With 3 bases clipped from V and 0 bases from J, the junction kept 4 bases outside the gene matches. This CDR3 reads CASSPIAGSNTGELFF. Written as DNA, the CDR3 is TGTGCCAGCTCACCGATAGCGGGTTCGAACACCGGGGAGCTGTTTTTT.

This clonotype was seen many times. The rearrangement links TRBV9 to TRBJ2-1; 12 bases are a match to TRBD2. The CDR3 length is 15 residues. After removal of 3 bases from V and 6 bases from J, the junction contained 4 bases not matched to a gene. Per germline, CDR1 SGDLS and CDR2 YYNGEE. The CDR3 sequence is CASSAGTSGFNEQFF. CDR3 bases: TGTGCCAGCAGCGCCGGGACTAGCGGGTTCAATGAGCAGTTCTTC.

The chain recombines TRBV5-4 with TRBJ2-5, with TRBD1 matching over 7 bases. The CDR3 totals 13 residues. V shed 4 bases and J 5 bases; nucleotides not matched to a gene: 5. In germline, CDR1 is SGHNT, CDR2 YYREEE (reference sequence). The CDR3 sequence is CASSPRGLETQYF. CDR3 nucleotide sequence: TGTGCCAGCAGCCCTAGGGGGCTGGAGACCCAGTACTTC.

Here the CDR3 reads CASSSLAGESYEQYF. CDR3 nucleotides: TGTGCCAGCAGTTCCTTAGCGGGAGAGTCCTACGAGCAGTACTTC. V usage is TRBV28 and J usage is TRBJ2-7, with 9 bases that match TRBD2. J lost 1 base, V lost 4 bases, and 5 bases had no gene match. Germline lookup yields CDR1 MDHEN and CDR2 SYDVKM. The length of the CDR3 is 15 residues.

This chain links TRBV20-1 with TRBJ2-7; D is unclear. Germline assignment: CDR1 DFQATT and CDR2 SNEGSKA (reference sequence). The CDR3 sequence is 12 residues long. V shed 6 bases and J shed 2 bases, with 11 bases lying between them. CDR3 in amino acids: CSAPANPYEQYF. The CDR3 nucleotides are TGCAGTGCCCCGGCAAACCCCTACGAGCAGTACTTC.

This clonotype was seen ten or more times. The DNA for the CDR3 is TGTGCCAGCAGTCCCGGACAGGGCCGGGCACCCCTCCACTTT. Amino acids: CASSPGQGRAPLHF. The chain couples TRBV28 to TRBJ1-6, with 8 bases matching TRBD1. CDR3 length equals 14 residues. Germline V lookup: CDR1 MDHEN, CDR2 SYDVKM. The V segment lost 5 bases and the J segment 11 bases; nucleotides outside the gene matches: 8.

The chain carries TRBV7-2 and TRBJ2-7, with D perhaps TRBD2 (6 bases). CDR1 SGHTA and CDR2 FQGNSA come from the germline V gene. V was clipped by 5 bases and J by 9 bases, with 20 bases between them. The CDR3 is 14 amino acids. Here the CDR3 reads CASSPTFSGGGQYF. CDR3 in DNA: TGTGCCAGCAGCCCGACGTTTTCTGGGGGAGGGCAGTACTTC.